The 30 T cell receptor beta chains below come from one sample, sequenced in a study of technical replicates of blood from a few donors (TCRdb year 2017). The method was the immunoSEQ multiplex PCR assay. In TCRdb, the immuneACCESS table is reduced to in-frame sequences with V and J assigned. These tables do not hold every clone; where another copy was compared, an unresolved V gene accounts for under half, and the others remain unexplained. The sample records fewer than 85,000 clones, over 90% of which are singletons. The ten largest clonotypes hold around 4.6% of the sample. The sample taken for sequencing was PBMCs. The receptor set was obtained from a human donor in good health. Some clones in this sample may be carry-over from other donors' samples.

This sequence joins TRBV10-3 and TRBJ1-2; D call uncertain. Germline assignment: CDR1 ENHRY and CDR2 SYGVKD. The CDR3 is made up of 15 amino acids. V was clipped by 5 bases and J by 3 bases, with 16 bases between them. CDR3 bases: TGTGCCATCAGTTCGGCCAAAAACAGAGACTATGGCTACACCTTC. It is translated as CAISSAKNRDYGYTF.

This rearrangement joins TRBV7-2 to TRBJ2-2; 11 nucleotides agree with TRBD2. Losses at the gene ends were 5 bases for V and 7 bases for J; bases not matched to a gene: 9. This CDR3 region has 16 residues. CDR1 is SGHTA and CDR2 is FQGNSA in the germline V gene. The CDR3 region is CASSPVAGGLGGELFF. CDR3 DNA sequence: TGTGCCAGCAGCCCCGTAGCGGGGGGGCTCGGCGGGGAGCTGTTTTTT. Together with reference TRBV7-2 and TRBJ2-2, the CDR3 gives the full variable domain: GAGVSQSPSNKVTEKGKDVELRCDPISGHTALYWYRQSLGQGLEFLIYFQGNSAPDKSGLPSDRFSAERTGGSVSTLTIQRTQQEDSAVYLCASSPVAGGLGGELFFGEGSRLTVL.

V gene TRBV19 combines with J gene TRBJ2-1; TRBD2 matches at 13 bases. Germline V gene lookup returns CDR1 LNHDA and CDR2 SQIVND (reference sequence). This CDR3 has 19 amino acids. The ends lost 3 bases at V and 4 bases at J; junction bases unmatched: 12. The CDR3 loop is CASSILPRTSGSPYNEQFF. The CDR3 nucleotides read TGTGCCAGTAGTATTCTCCCAAGGACTAGCGGGAGTCCATACAATGAGCAGTTCTTC.

The chain joins TRBV27 to TRBJ2-6, with no clear D. The germline V gene encodes CDR1 MNHEY and CDR2 SMNVEV (reference sequence). V was trimmed by 4 bases and J by 0 bases, leaving 13 bases between them. This CDR3 has 17 amino acids. CDR3 nucleotide sequence: TGTGCCAGCAGTTCCGAGGCAGACTCCTCTGGGGCCAACGTCCTGACTTTC. Its protein product is CASSSEADSSGANVLTF. Using reference TRBV27 and TRBJ2-6 for the parts outside the CDR3, the full variable domain is EAQVTQNPRYLITVTGKKLTVTCSQNMNHEYMSWYRQDPGLGLRQIYYSMNVEVTDKGDVPEGYKVSRKEKRNFPLILESPSPNQTSLYFCASSSEADSSGANVLTFGAGSRLTVL.

Concerning this clone itself: This sample also contains other DNA sequences that code for the same CDR3. The rearrangement links TRBV6-5 to TRBJ1-1; D perhaps matches TRBD1 (6 bases). This CDR3 has 13 amino acids. CDR1 and CDR2 from the germline V gene are MNHEY and SVGAGI. V dropped 7 bases and J dropped 5 bases, with 14 bases sitting between them. The CDR3 region is CASTRGGSTEAFF. DNA of the CDR3: TGTGCCAGCACCCGTGGGGGCAGTACTGAAGCTTTCTTT.

The V and J genes are TRBV2 and TRBJ2-2; 7 bases are shared with TRBD1. The CDR3 covers 14 residues. The V gene's germline CDR1 is SNHLY and CDR2 FYNNEI. With 7 bases clipped from V and 2 bases from J, the junction kept 4 bases outside the gene matches. The CDR3 bases are TGTGCCAGCAAAGGGGACAGCAACACCGGGGAGCTGTTTTTT. This translates into CASKGDSNTGELFF.

This chain connects TRBV12-5 to TRBJ2-1; D is uncertain. The CDR3 extends over 13 amino acids. V was pared by 6 bases and J by 9 bases, with 15 bases between. CDR1 and CDR2 (germline): LGHNT, FRNRAP. The CDR3 DNA sequence: TGTGCTAGTGGCTCAAGCGCCCCGCTTGAGCAGTTCTTC. Its translation: CASGSSAPLEQFF.

The chain uses TRBV4-2 and TRBJ1-5; 11 nucleotides agree with TRBD1. V shed 3 bases, J shed 3 bases, and the junction held 4 bases outside the gene matches. The CDR3 is 16 amino acids. Per germline, CDR1 LGHNA and CDR2 YNFKEQ. The CDR3 DNA is TGTGCCAGCAGCCACTTGGGACAGGGGGACAATCAGCCCCAGCATTTT. Translated: CASSHLGQGDNQPQHF.

The chain has TRBV19 and TRBJ2-7; 8 bases fit TRBD1. J lost 0 bases, V lost 5 bases, and 3 bases had no gene match. Germline lookup yields CDR1 LNHDA and CDR2 SQIVND (reference sequence). This CDR3 region has 14 residues. In nucleotides, the CDR3 is TGTGCCAGTAGTTTGGGACAGGCCTCCTACGAGCAGTACTTC. Translation: CASSLGQASYEQYF.

The V call is TRBV6-5, the J call TRBJ1-2; 7 nucleotides align to TRBD1. Per the germline V gene, CDR1 is MNHEY and CDR2 is SVGAGI. Trimming removed 6 bases from V and 0 bases from J; junction bases left unmatched: 4. This CDR3 is built from 14 residues. CDR3 nucleotide sequence: TGTGCCAGCAGACAGGGGCGTCCTAACTATGGCTACACCTTC. Its translation is CASRQGRPNYGYTF.

The chain combines TRBV7-6 with TRBJ1-2; 7 bases fit TRBD1. V was clipped by 0 bases and J by 6 bases; unmatched bases: 4. The germline CDR1 and CDR2 sequences are SGHVS and FNYEAQ. The CDR3 extends over 14 amino acids. This CDR3 is CASSLAGTADGYTF. DNA for the CDR3: TGTGCCAGCAGCTTAGCGGGGACAGCGGATGGCTACACCTTC. The full variable domain, completed using reference TRBV7-6 and TRBJ1-2, is GAGVSQSPRYKVTKRGQDVALRCDPISGHVSLYWYRQALGQGPEFLTYFNYEAQQDKSGLPNDRFSAERPEGSISTLTIQRTEQRDSAMYRCASSLAGTADGYTFGSGTRLTVV.

V usage is TRBV29-1 and J usage is TRBJ1-5; 8 bases match TRBD1. CDR1 is SQVTM and CDR2 is ANQGSEA in the germline V gene. V shed 5 bases and J 2 bases; nucleotides not matched to a gene: 8. The CDR3 sequence is 15 residues long. The CDR3 coding sequence is TGCAGCGTTACCCTCACAGGGGGAGGCAATCAGCCCCAGCATTTT. This sequence encodes CSVTLTGGGNQPQHF.

The V and J genes are TRBV4-1 and TRBJ2-7; D gene uncertain. Germline V gene lookup returns CDR1 MGHRA and CDR2 YSYEKL. V was clipped by 0 bases and J by 6 bases, with 18 bases between them. This CDR3 has 16 amino acids. The CDR3 bases are TGCGCCAGCAGCCAAGAAGGTAGGAGCGATCTCCGCGAGCAGTACTTC. Amino acids: CASSQEGRSDLREQYF.

CDR3 DNA sequence: TGTGCCTGGAGCCTGACAAACAATCAGCCCCAGCATTTT. Translated: CAWSLTNNQPQHF. This sequence joins TRBV30 and TRBJ1-5; D is undetermined. Per germline, CDR1 GTSNPN and CDR2 SVGIG (reference sequence). This CDR3 has 13 residues. The ends were cut back, 3 bases at V and 3 bases at J, with 9 bases in the middle.

The genes are TRBV2 and TRBJ2-2; 9 bases agree with TRBD1. Unmatched junction bases numbered 7, after V lost 4 bases and J lost 7 bases. The germline gives CDR1 SNHLY, CDR2 FYNNEI. This CDR3 has 15 residues. The CDR3 DNA sequence: TGTGCCAGCAGTGGGGGAACAGGGGGCTTCGGGGAGCTGTTTTTT. This encodes CASSGGTGGFGELFF.

Many counts were recorded for this clone. The chain carries TRBV9 and TRBJ1-2; 8 bases agree with TRBD1. J gave up 5 bases and V 4 bases, and 10 bases lay outside the gene matches. The V gene's germline CDR1 is SGDLS and CDR2 YYNGEE. CDR3 length: 15 residues. The CDR3 coding sequence is TGTGCCAGCAGCCCCCGGACAGGGATTGGGTATGGCTACACCTTC. It is translated as CASSPRTGIGYGYTF.

This chain joins TRBV6-4 and TRBJ2-3; TRBD2 matches 7 bases. The CDR3 has 18 residues. The V and J ends lost 0 bases and 1 base, in that order; junction bases with no gene match: 10. From germline, CDR1 is MRHNA and CDR2 SNTAGT. The CDR3 nucleotides read TGTGCCAGCAGTGACTCTCCCGGTGGGAGCGGGGGCACAGATACGCAGTATTTT. Protein sequence: CASSDSPGGSGGTDTQYF.

The chain combines TRBV5-1 with TRBJ1-2, with 9 positions matching TRBD1. The CDR3 runs 14 residues. Trimming took 4 bases from V and 1 from J; bases not matched to a gene: 2. Germline-derived CDR1 and CDR2 are SGHRS and YFSETQ. CDR3 DNA: TGCGCCAGCAGCCCGGGACAGGGTAACTATGGCTACACCTTC. This codes for CASSPGQGNYGYTF.

The gene calls are TRBV5-1 and TRBJ1-1; TRBD1 matches at 9 bases. Germline values: CDR1 SGHRS, CDR2 YFSETQ. V shed 2 bases and J 3 bases; nucleotides not matched to a gene: 2. The CDR3 sequence is 14 residues long. CDR3 region: CASSFGTGYTEAFF. The CDR3 coding sequence is TGCGCCAGCAGCTTCGGGACAGGGTACACTGAAGCTTTCTTT.

This chain links TRBV2 with TRBJ2-7; D may be TRBD2 (5 bases). The CDR3 runs to 16 residues. In germline, CDR1 is SNHLY, CDR2 FYNNEI. Trimming removed 4 bases from V and 2 bases from J, with 18 bases in between. The CDR3: CASSGPHGRAPYEQYF. Written as DNA, the CDR3 is TGTGCCAGCAGTGGACCCCATGGGCGGGCTCCCTACGAGCAGTACTTC.

V is TRBV6-6 and J is TRBJ1-1; 7 bases line up with TRBD1. The CDR3 covers 15 residues. V shed 0 bases, J shed 5 bases, and the junction held 6 bases outside the gene matches. Germline loops: CDR1 MNHNY, CDR2 SVGAGI (reference sequence). In nucleotides, the CDR3 is TGTGCCAGCAGTTACTCGAAGGGGGCGCATACTGAAGCTTTCTTT. Residues: CASSYSKGAHTEAFF.

The J gene is TRBJ2-7, the V gene TRBV7-2; 12 bases match TRBD2. This CDR3 contains 14 residues. V lost 4 bases to trimming and J lost 4 bases; unmatched junction nucleotides: 2. Germline V gives CDR1 SGHTA, CDR2 FQGNSA. The CDR3 bases are TGTGCCAGCAGCTGGACTAGCGGGGAGTACGAGCAGTACTTC. Translation: CASSWTSGEYEQYF.

This clone was detected once. V and J are TRBV6-1 and TRBJ2-7; 7 bases align to TRBD1. Trimming removed 8 bases from V and 2 bases from J; junction bases left unmatched: 9. CDR3 length: 14 amino acids. Germline V CDR1 and CDR2: MNHNS, SASEGT. The CDR3 DNA follows: TGTGCCAGCGGGGGACAGAGCTTTACCTACGAGCAGTACTTC. Translating it yields CASGGQSFTYEQYF.

The J gene is TRBJ2-1, the V gene TRBV27; TRBD1 is a possible D gene (6 bases). The CDR3 is made up of 13 amino acids. Trimming took 10 bases from V and 5 from J, leaving 15 bases between them. CDR1 and CDR2 from the germline V gene are MNHEY and SMNVEV (reference sequence). CDR3 residues: CATAWGPHNEQFF. CDR3 bases: TGTGCCACCGCTTGGGGGCCCCACAATGAGCAGTTCTTC.

The chain combines TRBV9 with TRBJ2-3; TRBD2 matches 13 bases. The CDR3 spans 18 residues. The V and J ends lost 4 bases and 3 bases, in that order; junction bases with no gene match: 11. Germline CDR1 is SGDLS and CDR2 is YYNGEE. CDR3 coding DNA: TGTGCCAGCAGCACCCGAACGGGACTAGCGGGATCGACAGATACGCAGTATTTT. Amino acids: CASSTRTGLAGSTDTQYF. Filled out from reference TRBV9 and TRBJ2-3, the complete variable domain reads DSGVTQTPKHLITATGQRVTLRCSPRSGDLSVYWYQQSLDQGLQFLIQYYNGEERAKGNILERFSAQQFPDLHSELNLSSLELGDSALYFCASSTRTGLAGSTDTQYFGPGTRLTVL.

V usage is TRBV7-2 and J usage is TRBJ2-7, with 11 nucleotides matching TRBD2. Unmatched junction bases numbered 6, after V lost 5 bases and J lost 6 bases. The CDR3 sequence is 14 residues long. Germline V gene lookup returns CDR1 SGHTA and CDR2 FQGNSA. CDR3 loop: CASSSSGRASEQYF. The CDR3 DNA sequence: TGTGCCAGCAGCAGTAGCGGGAGGGCCTCCGAGCAGTACTTC.

This chain connects TRBV4-1 to TRBJ1-5; 8 bases align to TRBD1. The junction had 12 bases not matched to a gene; V was cut back by 4 bases and J by 7 bases. The CDR3 spans 16 residues. Looked up from germline, CDR1 is MGHRA and CDR2 is YSYEKL. This CDR3 is CASSPYPDRARQPQHF. The DNA of the CDR3 is TGCGCCAGCAGCCCCTACCCGGACAGGGCACGGCAGCCCCAGCATTTT.

V is TRBV19 and J is TRBJ1-2; no clear D. The V end was cut by 7 bases, the J end by 5 bases, with 11 bases between. Germline assignment: CDR1 LNHDA and CDR2 SQIVND (reference sequence). This CDR3 has 12 residues. The CDR3 region is CASKSGLYGYTF. CDR3 DNA: TGTGCCAGTAAGAGTGGTCTTTATGGCTACACCTTC.

The chain joins TRBV2 to TRBJ1-5; D is unclear. Trimming took off 2 bases at V and 7 bases at J, with 6 bases between the two ends. The germline V gene encodes CDR1 SNHLY and CDR2 FYNNEI. The CDR3 sequence is 12 residues long. The CDR3 DNA follows: TGTGCCAGCAGTGAATCTAGCCAGCCCCAGCATTTT. Translation gives CASSESSQPQHF.

This clone was recorded a few times. At one end, the junction sequence differs from germline, possibly due to a read error. The CDR3 here is CAHSSGARF. The CDR3 DNA follows: TGTGCCCATTCATCTGGGGCCCGCTTT. The gene calls are TRBV2 and TRBJ1-1; D is possibly TRBD1 (5 bases). The CDR3 sequence is 9 residues long. Germline lookup yields CDR1 SNHLY and CDR2 FYNNEI.